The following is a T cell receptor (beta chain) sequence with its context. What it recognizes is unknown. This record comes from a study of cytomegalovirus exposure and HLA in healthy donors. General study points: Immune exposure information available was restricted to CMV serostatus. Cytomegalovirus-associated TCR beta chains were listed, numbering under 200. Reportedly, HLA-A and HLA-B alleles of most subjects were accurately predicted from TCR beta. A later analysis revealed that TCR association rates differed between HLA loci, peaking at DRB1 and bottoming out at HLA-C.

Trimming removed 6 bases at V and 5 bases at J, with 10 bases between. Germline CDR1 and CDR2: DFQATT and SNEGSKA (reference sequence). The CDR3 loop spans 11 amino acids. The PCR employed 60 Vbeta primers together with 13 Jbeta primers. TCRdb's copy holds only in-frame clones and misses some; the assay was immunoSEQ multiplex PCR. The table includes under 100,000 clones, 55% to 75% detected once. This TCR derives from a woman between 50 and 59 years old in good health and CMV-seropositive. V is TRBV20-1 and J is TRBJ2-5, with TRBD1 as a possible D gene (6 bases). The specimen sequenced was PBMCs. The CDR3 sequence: CSARGDETQYF. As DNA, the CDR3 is TGCAGTGCCAGGGGAGACGAGACCCAGTACTTC.